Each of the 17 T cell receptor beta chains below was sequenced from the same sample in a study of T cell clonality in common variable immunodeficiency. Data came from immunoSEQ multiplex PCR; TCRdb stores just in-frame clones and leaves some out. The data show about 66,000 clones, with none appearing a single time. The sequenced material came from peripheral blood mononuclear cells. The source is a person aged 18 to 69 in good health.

CDR3 amino acids: CASKRLAGGIESTDTQYF. The DNA read from the CDR3 is TGTGCCAGCAAGAGGCTAGCGGGAGGTATTGAGAGCACAGATACG. The chain has TRBV2 and TRBJ2-3; 11 nucleotides line up with TRBD2. Sequencing ends 3 residues short of the CDR3 end; the germline J gene provides the rest. V lost 7 bases and J lost 0; bases outside the gene matches: 12. CDR1 is SNHLY, CDR2 FYNNEI, per germline. CDR3 length: 18 residues.

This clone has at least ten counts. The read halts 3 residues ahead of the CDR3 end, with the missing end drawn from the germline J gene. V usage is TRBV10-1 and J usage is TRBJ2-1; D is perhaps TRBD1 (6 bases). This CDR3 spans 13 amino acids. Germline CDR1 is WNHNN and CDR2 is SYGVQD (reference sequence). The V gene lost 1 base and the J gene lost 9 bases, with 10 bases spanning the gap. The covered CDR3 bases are TGCGCCAGCAGTGAGTACAGGGTTGGTGAG. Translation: CASSEYRVGE. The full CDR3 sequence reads CASSEYRVGEQFF.

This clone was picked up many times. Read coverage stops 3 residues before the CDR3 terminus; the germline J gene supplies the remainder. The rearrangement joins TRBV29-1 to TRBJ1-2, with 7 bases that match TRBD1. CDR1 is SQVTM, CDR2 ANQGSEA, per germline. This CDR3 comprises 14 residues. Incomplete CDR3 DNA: TGCAGTTTCTCGAGGGGGCGCGATCTTCATGGC. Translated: CSFSRGRDLHG. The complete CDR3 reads CSFSRGRDLHGYTF.

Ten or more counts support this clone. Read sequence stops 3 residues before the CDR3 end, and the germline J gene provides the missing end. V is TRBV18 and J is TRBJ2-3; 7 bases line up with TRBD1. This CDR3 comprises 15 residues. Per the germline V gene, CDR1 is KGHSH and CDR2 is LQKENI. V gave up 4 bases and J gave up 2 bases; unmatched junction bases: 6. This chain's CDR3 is CASSLNRGTTDTQYF. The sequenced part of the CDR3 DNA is TGTGCCAGCTCACTGAACAGGGGTACCACAGATACG.

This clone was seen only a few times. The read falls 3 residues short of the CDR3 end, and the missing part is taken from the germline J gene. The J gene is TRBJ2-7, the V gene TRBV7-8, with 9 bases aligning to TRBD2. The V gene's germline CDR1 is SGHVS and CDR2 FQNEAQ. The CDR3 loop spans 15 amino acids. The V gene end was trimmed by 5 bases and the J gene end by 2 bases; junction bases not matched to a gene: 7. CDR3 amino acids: CASSLLAGGPYEQYF. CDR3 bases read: TGTGCCAGCAGCCTGTTGGCGGGAGGGCCCTACGAG.

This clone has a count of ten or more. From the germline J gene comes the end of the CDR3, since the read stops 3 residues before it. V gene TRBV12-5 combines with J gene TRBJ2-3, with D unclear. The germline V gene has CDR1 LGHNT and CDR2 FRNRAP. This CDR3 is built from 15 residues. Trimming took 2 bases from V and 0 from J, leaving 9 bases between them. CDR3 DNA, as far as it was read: TGTGCTAGTGGTTTGTCAGCGTCAAGCACAGATACG. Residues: CASGLSASSTDT. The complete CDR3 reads CASGLSASSTDTQYF.

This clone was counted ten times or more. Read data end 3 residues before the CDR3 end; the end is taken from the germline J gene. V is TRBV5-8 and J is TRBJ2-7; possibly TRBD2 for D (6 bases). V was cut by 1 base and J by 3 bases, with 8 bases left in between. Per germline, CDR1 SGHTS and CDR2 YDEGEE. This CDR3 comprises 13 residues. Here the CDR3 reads CASSLTGGYEQYF. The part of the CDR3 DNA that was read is TGTGCCAGCAGCTTGACCGGGGGCTACGAG.

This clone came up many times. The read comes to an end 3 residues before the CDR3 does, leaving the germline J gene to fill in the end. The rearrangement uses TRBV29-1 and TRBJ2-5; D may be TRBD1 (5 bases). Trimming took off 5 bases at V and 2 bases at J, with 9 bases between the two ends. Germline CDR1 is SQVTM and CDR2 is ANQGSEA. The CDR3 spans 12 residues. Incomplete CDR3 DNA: TGCAGCGTTTCAGGGTTGCAAGAGACC. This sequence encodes CSVSGLQET. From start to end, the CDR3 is CSVSGLQETQYF.

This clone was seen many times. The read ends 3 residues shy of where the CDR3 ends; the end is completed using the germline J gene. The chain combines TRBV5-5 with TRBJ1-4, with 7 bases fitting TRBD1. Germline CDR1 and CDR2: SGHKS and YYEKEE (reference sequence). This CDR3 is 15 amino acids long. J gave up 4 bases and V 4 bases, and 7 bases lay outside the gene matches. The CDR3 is CASSPPDRLNEKLFF. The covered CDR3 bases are TGTGCCAGCAGCCCCCCGGACAGGCTTAATGAAAAA.

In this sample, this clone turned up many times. The CDR3 reads CAWSVALPYGYTF. CDR3 DNA, as far as it was read: TGTGCCTGGAGTGTAGCCCTACCCTATGGC. The rearrangement joins TRBV30 to TRBJ1-2, with D hard to call. The CDR3 is cut off 3 residues early in the read; its end comes from the germline J gene. The CDR3 is 13 residues long. Trimming took off 0 bases at V and 4 bases at J, with 9 bases between the two ends. Germline V lookup: CDR1 GTSNPN, CDR2 SVGIG (reference sequence).

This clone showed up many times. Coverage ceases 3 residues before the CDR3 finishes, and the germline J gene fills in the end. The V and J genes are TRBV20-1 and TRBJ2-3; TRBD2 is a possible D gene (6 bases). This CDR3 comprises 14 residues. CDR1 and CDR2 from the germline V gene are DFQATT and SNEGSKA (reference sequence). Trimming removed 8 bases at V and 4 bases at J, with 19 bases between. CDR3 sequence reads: CSPSGAGRADTQYF. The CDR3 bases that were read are TGCAGTCCTTCGGGAGCGGGTCGCGCAGATACG.

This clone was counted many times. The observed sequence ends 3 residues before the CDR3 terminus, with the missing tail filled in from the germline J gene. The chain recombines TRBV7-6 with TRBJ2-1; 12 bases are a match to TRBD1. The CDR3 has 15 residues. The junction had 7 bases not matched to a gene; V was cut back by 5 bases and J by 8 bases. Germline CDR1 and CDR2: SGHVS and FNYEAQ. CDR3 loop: CASSPGTGGSHEQFF. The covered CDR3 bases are TGTGCCAGCAGCCCCGGGACAGGGGGCTCGCATGAG.

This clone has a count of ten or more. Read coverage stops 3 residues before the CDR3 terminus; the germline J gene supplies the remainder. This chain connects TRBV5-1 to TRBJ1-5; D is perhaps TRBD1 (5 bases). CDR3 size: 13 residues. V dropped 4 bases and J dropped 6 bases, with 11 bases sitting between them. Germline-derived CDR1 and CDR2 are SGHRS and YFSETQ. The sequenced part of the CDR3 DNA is TGCGCCAGCAGCCCCCAGGGTCTTCAGCCC. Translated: CASSPQGLQP. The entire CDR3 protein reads CASSPQGLQPQHF.

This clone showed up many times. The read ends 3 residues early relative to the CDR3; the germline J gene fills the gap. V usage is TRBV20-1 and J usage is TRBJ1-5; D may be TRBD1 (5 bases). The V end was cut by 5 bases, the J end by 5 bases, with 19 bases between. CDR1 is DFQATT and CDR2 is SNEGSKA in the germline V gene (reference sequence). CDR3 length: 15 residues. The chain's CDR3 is CSASTQGLRDQPQHF. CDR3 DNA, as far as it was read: TGCAGTGCTTCAACCCAGGGTCTGCGTGATCAGCCC.

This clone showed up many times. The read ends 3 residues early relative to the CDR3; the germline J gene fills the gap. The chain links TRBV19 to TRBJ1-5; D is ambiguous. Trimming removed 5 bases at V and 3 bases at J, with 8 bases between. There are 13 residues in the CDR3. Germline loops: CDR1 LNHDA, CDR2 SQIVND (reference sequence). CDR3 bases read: TGTGCCAGTAGTCCGTACACCAATCAGCCC. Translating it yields CASSPYTNQP. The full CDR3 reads CASSPYTNQPQHF.

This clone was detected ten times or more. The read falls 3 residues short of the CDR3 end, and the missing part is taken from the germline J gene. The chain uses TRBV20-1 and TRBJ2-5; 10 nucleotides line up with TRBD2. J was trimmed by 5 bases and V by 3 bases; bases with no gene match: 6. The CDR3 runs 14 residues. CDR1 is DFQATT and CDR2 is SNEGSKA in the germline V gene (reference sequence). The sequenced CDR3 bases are TGCAGTGCTAGTGGGGGACTAGCGTCGGAGACC. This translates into CSASGGLASET. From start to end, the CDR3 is CSASGGLASETQYF.

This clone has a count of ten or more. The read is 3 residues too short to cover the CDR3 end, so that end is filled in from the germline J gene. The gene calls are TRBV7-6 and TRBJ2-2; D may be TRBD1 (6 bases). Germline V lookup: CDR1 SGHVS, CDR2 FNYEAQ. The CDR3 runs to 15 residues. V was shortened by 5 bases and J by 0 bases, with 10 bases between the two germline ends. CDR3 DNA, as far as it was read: TGTGCCAGCAGCCAGCAGGGGCCGAACACCGGGGAG. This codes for CASSQQGPNTGE. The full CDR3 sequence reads CASSQQGPNTGELFF.